This is a list of T cell receptor beta chains from one sample in a study of cytomegalovirus exposure and HLA in healthy donors. Sequencing used immunoSEQ multiplex PCR; TCRdb keeps in-frame clones, though not all of them. Of just over 150,000 clones in the sample, about 75% were seen once. Source material: PBMCs. All receptors derive from a female donor in good health and CMV-seronegative. CDR3s include the opening cysteine and the closing phenylalanine or tryptophan. D genes are given only for firm matches. Part of the rows lack a size; the others show once, few, many or a class for expanded clones.

J,size,D,V,length,DNA,CDR3
TRBJ2-2,NA,NA,TRBV9,14,TGTGCCAGCAGCGTAGAGGGAGACACCGGGGAGCTGTTTTTT,CASSVEGDTGELFF
TRBJ2-1,NA,NA,TRBV6-1,13,TGTGCCAGCGCGGATAGCGGCTACAATGAGCAGTTCTTC,CASADSGYNEQFF
TRBJ2-5,NA,TRBD2,TRBV5-1,15,TGCGCCAGCAGCGCCATAGCGGGGGGCCGGGAGACCCAGTACTTC,CASSAIAGGRETQYF
TRBJ1-5,NA,TRBD1,TRBV6-5,13,TGTGCCAGCAGCTTCGACAGGGATCAGCCCCAGCATTTT,CASSFDRDQPQHF
TRBJ2-2,NA,TRBD1,TRBV2,14,TGTGCCAGCAGTGCTGACAGGGACACCGGGGAGCTGTTTTTT,CASSADRDTGELFF
TRBJ1-5,NA,TRBD1,TRBV6-6,16,TGTGCCAGCAGGGATACAGGGGGCGGTCGCAATCAGCCCCAGCATTTT,CASRDTGGGRNQPQHF
TRBJ1-1,NA,NA,TRBV14,13,TGTGCCAGCAGCCAAGGTAGGAACACTGAAGCTTTCTTT,CASSQGRNTEAFF
TRBJ2-7,many,NA,TRBV29-1,14,TGCAGCGTTGAAGGAGGAGGTTCCCTCTACGAGCAGTACTTC,CSVEGGGSLYEQYF
TRBJ1-1,NA,NA,TRBV5-4,16,TGTGCCAGCAGCTTGGGGGGCGCCAAGGTCGACGGGGAAGCTTTCTTT,CASSLGGAKVDGEAFF
TRBJ2-2,NA,NA,TRBV10-3,15,TGTGCCATCAGTGAGTCGTACAGCCACACCGGGGAGCTGTTTTTT,CAISESYSHTGELFF
TRBJ1-1,NA,NA,TRBV12-2,12,TGTGCAAGTCGCTTAGCGGGGCCTGAAGCTTTCTTT,CASRLAGPEAFF
TRBJ2-4,few,TRBD2,TRBV6-5,13,TGTGCCAGCAGTTTCGGACTAGCGGGGATTCAGTACTTC,CASSFGLAGIQYF
TRBJ2-6,NA,TRBD2,TRBV7-3,20,TGTGCCAGCAGCTCCGACTCTGTGCTAGCGGGGAACTCTGGGGCCAACGTCCTGACTTTC,CASSSDSVLAGNSGANVLTF
TRBJ2-3,NA,TRBD1,TRBV7-8,15,TGTGCCAGCAGCTCGCCGGGACAGAGCACAGATACGCAGTATTTT,CASSSPGQSTDTQYF
TRBJ1-2,NA,TRBD1,TRBV2,14,TGTGCCAGCTTAAGGGACAGGGTTACGAGTGGCTACACCTTC,CASLRDRVTSGYTF
TRBJ1-1,NA,TRBD1,TRBV29-1,14,TGCAGCGTTGAAGAGGGACAGGGGAGGACTGAAGCTTTCTTT,CSVEEGQGRTEAFF
TRBJ1-4,NA,NA,TRBV27,16,TGTGCCAGCAGTTTTGTCCCCTCGGTGGGCGAAGAAAAACTGTTTTTT,CASSFVPSVGEEKLFF
TRBJ2-2,NA,NA,TRBV5-6,15,TGTGCCAGCAGCGACTCGGGCCCCTACAGGGGGGAGCTGTTTTTT,CASSDSGPYRGELFF
TRBJ2-7,NA,NA,TRBV7-6,15,TGTGCCAGCAGCTTCCTAGCCTGGGGTGTCTACGAGCAGTACTTC,CASSFLAWGVYEQYF
TRBJ2-7,NA,TRBD1,TRBV27,15,TGTGCCAGCAGTCCGGACAGGGTGGCATCCCACGAGCAGTACTTC,CASSPDRVASHEQYF
TRBJ2-7,NA,NA,TRBV30,12,TGTGCCTGGAGCGTTACAGGGTACGAGCAGTACTTC,CAWSVTGYEQYF
TRBJ1-1,NA,NA,TRBV5-1,15,TGCGCCAGCAGCCTGGGCGGGCAGACGGGCACTGAAGCTTTCTTT,CASSLGGQTGTEAFF
TRBJ1-1,NA,TRBD1,TRBV5-1,14,TGCGCCAGCAGCTTGATCAGGGGGGACACTGAAGCTTTCTTT,CASSLIRGDTEAFF
TRBJ1-2,once,TRBD1,TRBV2,13,TGTGCCAGCAGTGCCGGGACAGCCTATGGCTACACCTTC,CASSAGTAYGYTF
TRBJ2-5,few,NA,TRBV18,13,TGTGCCAGCTCACCAGGGGCACAAGAGACCCAGTACTTC,CASSPGAQETQYF
TRBJ1-1,NA,NA,TRBV19,12,TGTGCCAGTAGTCTCCTACGGGGTGAAGCTTTCTTT,CASSLLRGEAFF
TRBJ2-7,NA,NA,TRBV29-1,11,TGCAGCGTTTCAAGCGACTACGAGCAGTACTTC,CSVSSDYEQYF
TRBJ2-2,NA,NA,TRBV25-1,12,TGTGCCAGCAGTCCCCCGGGCGGGGAGCTGTTTTTT,CASSPPGGELFF
TRBJ2-7,once,TRBD1,TRBV7-6,16,TGTGCCAGCAGCTCTCGACAGGGGGCCGACTCCTACGAGCAGTACTTC,CASSSRQGADSYEQYF
TRBJ1-2,NA,NA,TRBV29-1,12,TGCAGCGTTTTCGCGGGGCCGGTTGGCTACACCTTC,CSVFAGPVGYTF
TRBJ2-7,NA,NA,TRBV7-2,13,TGTGCCAGCAGCCCAGCCGGTCAGGGGCAGCAGTACTTC,CASSPAGQGQQYF
TRBJ2-7,NA,TRBD1,TRBV4-1,15,TGCGCCAGCAGCCATTACAGGGGAATGGACTACGAGCAGTACTTC,CASSHYRGMDYEQYF
TRBJ1-4,NA,NA,TRBV7-9,15,TGTGCCAGCAGCTTAACGGCAGGGGTGGGGGAAAAACTGTTTTTT,CASSLTAGVGEKLFF
TRBJ1-5,NA,NA,TRBV10-3,14,TGTGCCATCAGTGAACAGGCCCTTGTGCAGCCCCAGCATTTT,CAISEQALVQPQHF
TRBJ1-2,NA,NA,TRBV7-9,15,TGTGCCAGCAGCTTAGATGGCTCCCTGGGGCATGGCTACACCTTC,CASSLDGSLGHGYTF
TRBJ2-5,NA,TRBD2,TRBV5-1,17,TGCGCCAGCAGCCTCTTTGCGGGGGGCGCGATTCAAGAGACCCAGTACTTC,CASSLFAGGAIQETQYF
TRBJ1-3,NA,NA,TRBV5-1,15,TGCGCCAGCAGCTTGGGGGGCGAAAGGGGAAACACCATATATTTT,CASSLGGERGNTIYF
TRBJ1-4,NA,TRBD1,TRBV5-1,16,TGCGCCAGCAGCTCGGTTACAGGGGGACCAAATGAAAAACTGTTTTTT,CASSSVTGGPNEKLFF
TRBJ2-7,NA,TRBD1,TRBV5-1,14,TGCGCCAGCAGCGGGGGGACAGGGACCTACGAGCAGTACTTC,CASSGGTGTYEQYF
TRBJ2-1,NA,TRBD2,TRBV2,15,TGTGCCAGCAGAGCCGTGGGGGGGAATTACAATGAGCAGTTCTTC,CASRAVGGNYNEQFF
TRBJ1-1,NA,NA,TRBV7-3,14,TGTGCCAGCAGCTCCCAAGACATCAACACTGAAGCTTTCTTT,CASSSQDINTEAFF
TRBJ1-5,NA,NA,TRBV6-6,15,TGTGCCAGCAGTGCAGGACAGTTTAGCAATCAGCCCCAGCATTTT,CASSAGQFSNQPQHF
TRBJ2-7,NA,TRBD2,TRBV19,15,TGTGCCAGTAGCGCAACTAGCGGCACCTACGAGCGGCAGTACTTC,CASSATSGTYERQYF
TRBJ2-7,NA,TRBD2,TRBV7-2,15,TGTGCCAGCAGCTTAGGCGCTAGCGGAAGCTACGAGCAGTACTTC,CASSLGASGSYEQYF
TRBJ2-1,NA,NA,TRBV5-1,15,TGCGCCAGCAGCTTGGGAGGCCAGTCCTACAATGAGCAGTTCTTC,CASSLGGQSYNEQFF
TRBJ1-4,NA,TRBD1,TRBV5-1,14,TGCGCCAGCAGCTTTCAGGGGGCCAATGAAAAACTGTTTTTT,CASSFQGANEKLFF
TRBJ1-2,NA,NA,TRBV7-9,15,TGTGCCAGCCCAGGGAAAGGACGGTGGGAGGCTGGCTACACCTTC,CASPGKGRWEAGYTF
TRBJ2-3,NA,NA,TRBV15,14,TGTGCCACCCGGGTTGAGGGGGACACAGATACGCAGTATTTT,CATRVEGDTDTQYF
TRBJ2-3,NA,TRBD2,TRBV5-4,14,TGTGCCAGCATGAGGGCTAGCGGGGGGGATACGCAGTATTTT,CASMRASGGDTQYF
TRBJ1-4,NA,NA,TRBV6-1,15,TGTGCCAGCAGTGCTTACAGGGCGGGGGATGAAAAACTGTTTTTT,CASSAYRAGDEKLFF
TRBJ2-7,NA,NA,TRBV6-5,13,TGTGCCAGCAGCCGACTGAGCTCCTACGAGCAGTACTTC,CASSRLSSYEQYF
TRBJ1-2,NA,NA,TRBV15,19,TGTGCCACCAGCAGAGATCTGGAATCAGGGAAGGTAGAAGATTATGGCTACACCTTC,CATSRDLESGKVEDYGYTF
TRBJ1-1,many,NA,TRBV4-1,14,TGCGCCAGCAGCCATCCTACAGGGAACACTGAAGCTTTCTTT,CASSHPTGNTEAFF
TRBJ2-2,NA,NA,TRBV4-1,14,TGCGCCAGCAGCAGGCAGGGGAACACCGGGGAGCTGTTTTTT,CASSRQGNTGELFF
TRBJ2-1,NA,TRBD2,TRBV5-4,15,TGTACCAGCAGCTGGGGGGGTAGCGGGGGGAATGAGCAGTTCTTC,CTSSWGGSGGNEQFF